These T cell receptor beta chains were read from a single sample in a study of blood T cell repertoires in COVID-19. TCRdb keeps only in-frame clones here, not all; method: immunoSEQ multiplex PCR. This table holds roughly 410,000 clones, 75% to 90% found once. Specimen: peripheral blood. All receptors come from a woman aged 40 to 50 with COVID-19, enrolled during active disease. Each CDR3 is given with its conserved first and last residue. A D gene is named only where the DNA matches it firmly. Where a row states a size, it is once, few, many or the class of an expanded clone; other rows omit it.

j_call: TRBJ2-5
clone_size: .
v_call: TRBV6-2/TRBV6-3
d_call: TRBD2
cdr3_aa: CASSQGLAGPNQETQYF
cdr3_nt: TGTGCCAGCAGTCAGGGACTAGCGGGGCCGAATCAAGAGACCCAGTACTTC

j_call: TRBJ2-4
clone_size: .
v_call: TRBV18
d_call: .
cdr3_aa: CASSPRSDSLAKNIQYF
cdr3_nt: TGTGCCAGCTCACCCCGATCGGACAGCTTAGCCAAAAACATTCAGTACTTC

j_call: TRBJ2-3
clone_size: few
v_call: TRBV20-1
d_call: .
cdr3_aa: CSASIADTQYF
cdr3_nt: TGCAGTGCTAGTATCGCAGATACGCAGTATTTT

j_call: TRBJ2-1
clone_size: .
v_call: TRBV13
d_call: .
cdr3_aa: CASTFRARTYSYNEQFF
cdr3_nt: TGTGCCAGCACCTTTCGTGCCCGAACATACTCCTACAATGAGCAGTTCTTC

j_call: TRBJ2-3
clone_size: .
v_call: TRBV5-4
d_call: .
cdr3_aa: CASSSADSSTDTQYF
cdr3_nt: TGTGCCAGCAGCTCCGCGGACAGCAGCACAGATACGCAGTATTTT

j_call: TRBJ1-1
clone_size: .
v_call: TRBV27
d_call: TRBD1
cdr3_aa: CASSTREGGADTEAFF
cdr3_nt: TGTGCCAGCAGCACTAGGGAAGGGGGCGCGGACACTGAAGCTTTCTTT

j_call: TRBJ1-6
clone_size: .
v_call: TRBV6-1
d_call: .
cdr3_aa: CASSDHAGDNSPLHF
cdr3_nt: TGTGCCAGCAGTGATCATGCCGGGGATAATTCACCCCTCCACTTT

j_call: TRBJ2-7
clone_size: .
v_call: TRBV30
d_call: .
cdr3_aa: CAWSLQGTYEQYF
cdr3_nt: TGTGCCTGGAGTCTTCAGGGCACCTACGAGCAGTACTTC

j_call: TRBJ2-5
clone_size: .
v_call: TRBV7-2
d_call: TRBD2
cdr3_aa: CASSRKRETETQYF
cdr3_nt: TGTGCCAGCAGCCGGAAGCGGGAAACCGAGACCCAGTACTTC

j_call: TRBJ2-7
clone_size: .
v_call: TRBV5-5
d_call: TRBD2
cdr3_aa: CASSLDGRASYEQYF
cdr3_nt: TGTGCCAGCAGCTTGGACGGGAGGGCCTCCTACGAGCAGTACTTC

j_call: TRBJ1-5
clone_size: once
v_call: TRBV28
d_call: .
cdr3_aa: CASRRPQGSNQPQHF
cdr3_nt: TGTGCCAGCCGCCGGCCCCAGGGAAGCAATCAGCCCCAGCATTTT

j_call: TRBJ1-1
clone_size: .
v_call: TRBV18
d_call: .
cdr3_aa: CASSPEEVNTEAFF
cdr3_nt: TGTGCCAGCTCACCAGAGGAGGTGAACACTGAAGCTTTCTTT

j_call: TRBJ1-2
clone_size: .
v_call: TRBV28
d_call: TRBD1
cdr3_aa: CASSLSTGGYGYTF
cdr3_nt: TGTGCCAGCAGTTTATCGACAGGGGGCTATGGCTACACCTTC

j_call: TRBJ2-3
clone_size: .
v_call: TRBV29-1
d_call: .
cdr3_aa: CSVLDSHVITDTQYF
cdr3_nt: TGCAGCGTCCTTGACAGCCATGTAATCACAGATACGCAGTATTTT

j_call: TRBJ2-5
clone_size: once
v_call: TRBV28
d_call: TRBD1
cdr3_aa: CASSQAGGQGASETQYF
cdr3_nt: TGTGCCAGCAGCCAAGCTGGGGGACAGGGGGCTTCAGAGACCCAGTACTTC

j_call: TRBJ1-2
clone_size: .
v_call: TRBV28
d_call: TRBD1
cdr3_aa: CASRQGVYGYTF
cdr3_nt: TGTGCCAGCAGGCAGGGGGTCTATGGCTACACCTTC

j_call: TRBJ1-2
clone_size: .
v_call: TRBV28
d_call: .
cdr3_aa: CASSFGGGYGYTF
cdr3_nt: TGTGCCAGCAGTTTTGGGGGGGGCTATGGCTACACCTTC

j_call: TRBJ1-5
clone_size: .
v_call: TRBV6-2/TRBV6-3
d_call: TRBD1
cdr3_aa: CASSPHRGTPSNQPQHF
cdr3_nt: TGTGCCAGCAGCCCTCACAGGGGGACCCCTAGCAATCAGCCCCAGCATTTT

j_call: TRBJ1-4
clone_size: .
v_call: TRBV10-3
d_call: TRBD1
cdr3_aa: CAISEKGQGQKLFF
cdr3_nt: TGTGCCATCAGTGAGAAGGGACAGGGGCAAAAACTGTTTTTT

j_call: TRBJ2-5
clone_size: once
v_call: TRBV18
d_call: .
cdr3_aa: CASSQKETQYF
cdr3_nt: TGTGCCAGCTCCCAGAAAGAGACCCAGTACTTC

j_call: TRBJ2-1
clone_size: .
v_call: TRBV4-3
d_call: TRBD2
cdr3_aa: CASSQTSDPYNEQFF
cdr3_nt: TGCGCCAGCAGCCAAACTAGCGATCCCTACAATGAGCAGTTCTTC

j_call: TRBJ2-7
clone_size: .
v_call: TRBV11-2
d_call: .
cdr3_aa: CASRLLRGGFREQYF
cdr3_nt: TGTGCCAGTCGTCTTCTGCGGGGTGGCTTCCGCGAGCAGTACTTC

j_call: TRBJ2-1
clone_size: .
v_call: TRBV27
d_call: .
cdr3_aa: CASSLGGSYNEQFF
cdr3_nt: TGTGCCAGCAGTTTGGGGGGATCCTACAATGAGCAGTTCTTC

j_call: TRBJ2-3
clone_size: .
v_call: TRBV7-9
d_call: .
cdr3_aa: CASSGNTDTQYF
cdr3_nt: TGTGCCAGCTCGGGGAACACAGATACGCAGTATTTT

j_call: TRBJ1-2
clone_size: .
v_call: TRBV29-1
d_call: .
cdr3_aa: CSVEESLNYGYTF
cdr3_nt: TGCAGCGTCGAGGAGAGCCTCAACTATGGCTACACCTTC

j_call: TRBJ1-3
clone_size: .
v_call: TRBV9
d_call: .
cdr3_aa: CASSVGQEHGNTIYF
cdr3_nt: TGTGCCAGCAGCGTAGGACAGGAACATGGAAACACCATATATTTT